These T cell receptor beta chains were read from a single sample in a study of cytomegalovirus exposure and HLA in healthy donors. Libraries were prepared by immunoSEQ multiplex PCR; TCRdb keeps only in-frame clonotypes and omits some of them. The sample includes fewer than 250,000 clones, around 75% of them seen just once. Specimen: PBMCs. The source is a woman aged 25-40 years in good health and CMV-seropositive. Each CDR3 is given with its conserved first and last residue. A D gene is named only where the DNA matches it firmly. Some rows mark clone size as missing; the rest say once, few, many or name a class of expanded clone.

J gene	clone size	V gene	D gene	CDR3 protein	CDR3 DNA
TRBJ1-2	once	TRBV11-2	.	CASSLARGWDGYTF	TGTGCCAGCAGCTTAGCCAGGGGATGGGATGGCTACACCTTC
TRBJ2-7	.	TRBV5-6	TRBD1	CASSSMKWTGRTYEQYF	TGTGCCAGCAGCTCGATGAAGTGGACAGGGAGGACCTACGAGCAGTACTTC
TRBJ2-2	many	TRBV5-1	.	CASSTRTPNTGELFF	TGCGCCAGCAGCACTCGGACACCGAACACCGGGGAGCTGTTTTTT
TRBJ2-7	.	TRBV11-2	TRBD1	CASSSIRDRGYEQYF	TGTGCCAGCAGCTCTATAAGGGACAGGGGATACGAGCAGTACTTC
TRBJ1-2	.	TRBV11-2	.	CASSPIDRPYGYTF	TGTGCCAGCAGCCCAATAGACAGGCCTTATGGCTACACCTTC
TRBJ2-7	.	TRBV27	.	CASSLSRTYEQYF	TGTGCCAGCAGTTTATCCAGGACCTACGAGCAGTACTTC
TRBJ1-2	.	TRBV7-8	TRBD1	CASSLAAGQTYNYGYTF	TGTGCCAGCAGCTTAGCGGCGGGACAGACTTATAACTATGGCTACACCTTC
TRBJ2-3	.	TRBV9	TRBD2	CASSVSSGGEGTQYF	TGTGCCAGCAGCGTAAGTAGCGGGGGAGAAGGGACGCAGTATTTT
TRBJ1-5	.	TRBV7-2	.	CASSSDRNQPQHF	TGTGCCAGCAGCTCTGACAGGAATCAGCCCCAGCATTTT
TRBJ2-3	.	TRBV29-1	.	CSVESGFGTDTQYF	TGCAGCGTCGAATCCGGTTTCGGGACAGATACGCAGTATTTT
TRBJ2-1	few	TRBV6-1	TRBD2	CASSESLAGTVFF	TGTGCCAGCAGTGAGAGCTTAGCGGGAACGGTCTTCTTC
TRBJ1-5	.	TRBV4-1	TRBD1	CASSQEGQGDQPQHF	TGCGCCAGCAGCCAAGAAGGACAGGGTGATCAGCCCCAGCATTTT
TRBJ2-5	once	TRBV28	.	CASSSILQGLAGQYF	TGTGCCAGCAGCTCCATATTGCAAGGCCTGGCGGGGCAGTACTTC
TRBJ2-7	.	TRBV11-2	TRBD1	CASSLRTGREQYF	TGTGCCAGCAGCCTCAGGACAGGGCGCGAGCAGTACTTC
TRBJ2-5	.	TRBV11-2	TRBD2	CASSFPSGRGETQYF	TGTGCCAGCAGCTTTCCTAGCGGGAGGGGGGAGACCCAGTACTTC
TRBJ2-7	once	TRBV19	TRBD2	CASSVIAGAPNEQYF	TGTGCCAGTAGTGTTATAGCGGGAGCCCCTAACGAGCAGTACTTC
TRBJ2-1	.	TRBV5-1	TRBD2	CASRGTSGFEVISYNEQFF	TGCGCCAGCAGAGGGACTAGCGGCTTTGAAGTTATCTCCTACAATGAGCAGTTCTTC
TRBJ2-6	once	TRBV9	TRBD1	CASSVQGAPGANVLTF	TGTGCCAGCAGCGTACAGGGGGCGCCTGGGGCCAACGTCCTGACTTTC
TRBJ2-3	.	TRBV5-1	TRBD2	CASSLATSGRAFTDTQYF	TGCGCCAGCAGCTTGGCCACTAGCGGGAGGGCTTTCACAGATACGCAGTATTTT
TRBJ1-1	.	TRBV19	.	CASSMYRNTEAFF	TGTGCCAGTAGTATGTACAGGAACACTGAAGCTTTCTTT
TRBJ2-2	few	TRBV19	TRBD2	CASGGLGPSNTGELFF	TGTGCCTCGGGGGGACTAGGCCCTTCGAACACCGGGGAGCTGTTTTTT
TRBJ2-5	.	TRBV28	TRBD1	CASRIQGKTQYF	TGTGCCAGCAGAATACAGGGGAAGACCCAGTACTTC
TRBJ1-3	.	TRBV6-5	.	CASSSVPFFSGNTIYF	TGTGCCAGCAGTTCAGTACCCTTTTTCTCTGGAAACACCATATATTTT
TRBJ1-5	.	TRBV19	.	CASSIHQEGSQPQHF	TGTGCCAGTAGTATTCACCAGGAGGGCTCTCAGCCCCAGCATTTT
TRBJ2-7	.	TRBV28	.	CASSLIADEQYF	TGTGCCAGCAGTCTCATAGCGGATGAGCAGTACTTC
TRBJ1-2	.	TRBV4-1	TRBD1	CASSQVPGTGGNTF	TGCGCCAGCAGTCAGGTCCCCGGGACAGGGGGGAACACCTTC
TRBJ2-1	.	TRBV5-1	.	CASSGLRGFNEQFF	TGCGCCAGCAGTGGCCTAAGGGGGTTCAATGAGCAGTTCTTC
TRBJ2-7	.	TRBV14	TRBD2	CASSQGGLAGAYEQYF	TGTGCCAGCAGCCAAGGGGGACTAGCGGGAGCCTACGAGCAGTACTTC
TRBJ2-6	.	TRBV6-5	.	CASSFRSGANVLTF	TGTGCCAGCAGTTTTCGTTCTGGGGCCAACGTCCTGACTTTC
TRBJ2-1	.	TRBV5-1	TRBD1	CASSPGQGTYNEQFF	TGCGCCAGCAGCCCGGGACAGGGAACATACAATGAGCAGTTCTTC
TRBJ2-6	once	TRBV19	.	CASSLFLSGANVLTF	TGTGCCAGTAGTCTATTCCTGTCCGGGGCCAACGTCCTGACTTTC
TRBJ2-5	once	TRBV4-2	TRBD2	CASSQDISSGRPQGETQYF	TGTGCCAGCAGCCAAGATATATCGAGCGGGAGGCCTCAGGGAGAGACCCAGTACTTC
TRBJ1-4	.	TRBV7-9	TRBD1	CASASGQNNEKLFF	TGTGCCAGCGCCTCGGGACAGAATAATGAAAAACTGTTTTTT
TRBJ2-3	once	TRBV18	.	CASSRDGTDTQYF	TGTGCCAGCTCGCGGGACGGCACAGATACGCAGTATTTT
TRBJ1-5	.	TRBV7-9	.	CASSLSSGGSNQPQHF	TGTGCCAGCAGCTTATCGTCCGGGGGGAGCAATCAGCCCCAGCATTTT
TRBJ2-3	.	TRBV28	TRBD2	CASRLGLAGAMPGTDTQYF	TGTGCCAGCAGGTTGGGACTAGCGGGAGCGATGCCCGGCACAGATACGCAGTATTTT
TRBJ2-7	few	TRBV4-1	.	CASSTGGSYEQYF	TGCGCCAGCAGCACCGGGGGTTCCTACGAGCAGTACTTC
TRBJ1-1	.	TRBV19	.	CASSSGNREAFF	TGTGCCAGTAGTAGCGGGAACCGTGAAGCTTTCTTT
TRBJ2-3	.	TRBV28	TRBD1	CASSLLATGVSTGTQYF	TGTGCCAGCAGTTTGCTCGCGACAGGGGTTAGCACAGGTACGCAGTATTTT
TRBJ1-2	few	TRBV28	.	CASSLTVLPYGYTF	TGTGCCAGCAGTTTAACAGTCCTCCCCTATGGCTACACCTTC
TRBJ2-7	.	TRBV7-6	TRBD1	CASSLADRGYEQYF	TGTGCCAGCAGCTTAGCCGACAGGGGCTACGAGCAGTACTTC
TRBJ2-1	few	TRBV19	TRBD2	CASSIKLAGGLLNEQFF	TGTGCCAGTAGTATAAAGTTAGCGGGAGGCCTTTTAAATGAGCAGTTCTTC
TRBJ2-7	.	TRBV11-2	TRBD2	CASSWGTSVLSSYEQYF	TGTGCCAGCAGCTGGGGGACTAGCGTCCTCAGCTCCTACGAGCAGTACTTC
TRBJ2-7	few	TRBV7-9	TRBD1	CASTPGQGVYEQYF	TGTGCCAGCACCCCGGGACAGGGCGTCTACGAGCAGTACTTC